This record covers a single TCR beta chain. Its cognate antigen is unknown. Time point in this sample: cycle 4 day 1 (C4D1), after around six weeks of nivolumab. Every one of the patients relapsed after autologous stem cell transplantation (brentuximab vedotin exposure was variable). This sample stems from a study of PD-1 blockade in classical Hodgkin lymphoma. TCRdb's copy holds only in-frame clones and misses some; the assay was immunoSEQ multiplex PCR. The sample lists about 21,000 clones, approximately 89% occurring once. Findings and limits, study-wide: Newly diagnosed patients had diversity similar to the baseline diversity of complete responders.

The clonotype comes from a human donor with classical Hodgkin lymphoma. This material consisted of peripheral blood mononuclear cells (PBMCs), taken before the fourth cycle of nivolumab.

CDR3 DNA sequence: TGTGCCAGCAGGGCAAACCTTGACAGGGCCACAGATACGCAGTATTTT. Residues: CASRANLDRATDTQYF. The chain couples TRBV25-1 to TRBJ2-3, with TRBD1 matching 7 bases. The length of the CDR3 is 16 residues. Trimming cost V 6 bases and J 2 bases; bases outside gene matches: 11. Germline V gives CDR1 MGHDK, CDR2 SYGVNS.